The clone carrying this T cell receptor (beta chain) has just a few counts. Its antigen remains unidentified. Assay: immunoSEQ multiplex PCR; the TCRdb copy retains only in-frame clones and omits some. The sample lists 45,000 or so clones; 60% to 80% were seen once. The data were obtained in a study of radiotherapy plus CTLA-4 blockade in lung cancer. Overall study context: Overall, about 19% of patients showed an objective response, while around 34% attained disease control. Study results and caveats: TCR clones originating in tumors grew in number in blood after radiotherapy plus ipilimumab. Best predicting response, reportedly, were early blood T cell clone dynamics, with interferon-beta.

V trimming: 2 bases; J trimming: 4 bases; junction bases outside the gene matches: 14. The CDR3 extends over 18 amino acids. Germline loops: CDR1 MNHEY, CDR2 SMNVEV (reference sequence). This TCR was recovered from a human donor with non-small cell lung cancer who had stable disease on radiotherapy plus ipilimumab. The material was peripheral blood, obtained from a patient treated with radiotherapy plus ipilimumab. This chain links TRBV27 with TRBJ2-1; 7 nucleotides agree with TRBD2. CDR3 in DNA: TGTGCCAGCAGTTTAGAGGTGCGGGGGAGGGTGAGGTACAATGAGCAGTTCTTC. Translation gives CASSLEVRGRVRYNEQFF.